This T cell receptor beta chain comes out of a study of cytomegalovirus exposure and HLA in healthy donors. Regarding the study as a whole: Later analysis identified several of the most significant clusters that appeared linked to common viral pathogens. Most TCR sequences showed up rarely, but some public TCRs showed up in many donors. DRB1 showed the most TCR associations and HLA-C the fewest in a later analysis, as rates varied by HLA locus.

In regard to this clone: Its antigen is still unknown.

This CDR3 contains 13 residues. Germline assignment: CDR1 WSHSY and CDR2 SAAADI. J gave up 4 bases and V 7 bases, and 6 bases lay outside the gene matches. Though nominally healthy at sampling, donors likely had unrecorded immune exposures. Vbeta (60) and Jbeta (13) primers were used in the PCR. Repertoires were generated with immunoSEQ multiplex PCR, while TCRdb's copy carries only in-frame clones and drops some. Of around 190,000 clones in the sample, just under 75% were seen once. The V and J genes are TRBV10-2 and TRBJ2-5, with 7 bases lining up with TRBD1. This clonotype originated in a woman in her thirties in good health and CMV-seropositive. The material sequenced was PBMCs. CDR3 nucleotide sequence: TGCGCCAGCAAAGACAGGGTGGGAGAGACCCAGTACTTC. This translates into CASKDRVGETQYF.